This TCR beta chain came from a study of lymphopenia after photon versus proton radiotherapy. Notes on the study in general: Post-nadir TCR diversity decline inversely tracked overall survival among those who died. After lymphocyte nadir, photon-treated repertoires showed oligoclonal expansion, especially CD8+ Temra.

A few counts support this clone. Its antigen is as yet unknown. V was cut by 5 bases and J by 0 bases, with 11 bases left in between. Per germline, CDR1 MRHNA and CDR2 SNTAGT. The CDR3 spans 16 residues. Generated by immunoSEQ multiplex PCR, the TCRdb table keeps only in-frame clones and is missing some. The sample yields about 160,000 clones, about 85% seen once. The J gene is TRBJ2-6, the V gene TRBV6-4; no clear D. This clonotype was obtained from a man in his forties or fifties with gastric cancer. Source: peripheral blood, taken from a patient treated with photon-based radiotherapy. The CDR3 here is CASSRALDSGANVLTF. The CDR3, as DNA: TGTGCCAGCAGTCGGGCCTTGGACTCTGGGGCCAACGTCCTGACTTTC.